The rows below give T cell receptor beta chains drawn from one sample of a study of T cell responses to AZD1222 COVID-19 vaccine. Measured with immunoSEQ multiplex PCR; TCRdb has only the in-frame clones, and not every one. The sample consists of approximately 180,000 clones, about 88% of them appearing once. The input for sequencing was peripheral blood, taken on day 0 of AZD1222 vaccination. These receptors were taken from an adult in good health. CDR3s include the opening cysteine and the closing phenylalanine or tryptophan. The order of the fields is J gene, D gene, clone size, V gene, CDR3 DNA, CDR3 protein. A D gene is named only where the DNA matches it firmly. Some rows mark clone size as missing; the rest say once, few, many or name a class of expanded clone.

J gene: TRBJ1-1; D gene: -; clone size: -; V gene: TRBV6-1; CDR3 DNA: TGTGCCAGCAGTGATAGGAAGTCTGAAGCTTTCTTT; CDR3 protein: CASSDRKSEAFF
J gene: TRBJ1-4; D gene: TRBD1; clone size: once; V gene: TRBV28; CDR3 DNA: TGTGCCAGCAGCTCTAACAGGGGGCCTGAAAAACTGTTTTTT; CDR3 protein: CASSSNRGPEKLFF
J gene: TRBJ2-1; D gene: -; clone size: -; V gene: TRBV7-9; CDR3 DNA: TGTGCCAGCAGCTTAGAAAATAGAGCCCACAATGAGCAGTTCTTC; CDR3 protein: CASSLENRAHNEQFF
J gene: TRBJ1-1; D gene: -; clone size: -; V gene: TRBV7-6; CDR3 DNA: TGTGCCAGCAGCTTAGTCATAAGCGCCGAACGGTGTACTGAAGCTTTCTTT; CDR3 protein: CASSLVISAERCTEAFF
J gene: TRBJ2-5; D gene: TRBD1; clone size: -; V gene: TRBV3-1/TRBV3-2; CDR3 DNA: TGTGCCAGCAGCCCCTCCCGACAGGGGGGGGTTGAGACCCAGTACTTC; CDR3 protein: CASSPSRQGGVETQYF
J gene: TRBJ2-2; D gene: -; clone size: -; V gene: TRBV7-9; CDR3 DNA: TGTGCCAGCAGCCCTCAGGGTGTCACCGGGGAGCTGTTTTTT; CDR3 protein: CASSPQGVTGELFF
J gene: TRBJ1-3; D gene: -; clone size: -; V gene: TRBV28; CDR3 DNA: TGTGCCAGCAGTTTAGTTTTAGGGAACTCTGGAAACACCATATATTTT; CDR3 protein: CASSLVLGNSGNTIYF
J gene: TRBJ1-5; D gene: TRBD1; clone size: -; V gene: TRBV2; CDR3 DNA: TGTGCCAGCAGTGAATTCGGACAGGGCGGCCAGCCCCAGCATTTT; CDR3 protein: CASSEFGQGGQPQHF
J gene: TRBJ1-5; D gene: TRBD1; clone size: few; V gene: TRBV25-1; CDR3 DNA: TGTGCCAGCAGTGCGGGACAGGGTTCCCAGCCCCAGCATTTT; CDR3 protein: CASSAGQGSQPQHF
J gene: TRBJ2-1; D gene: TRBD1; clone size: -; V gene: TRBV15; CDR3 DNA: TGTGCCACCAGCAGAGATGGACAGGGGGACAATGAGCAGTTCTTC; CDR3 protein: CATSRDGQGDNEQFF
J gene: TRBJ2-3; D gene: TRBD2; clone size: -; V gene: TRBV7-9; CDR3 DNA: TGTGCCAGCAGCACCCTAGCGGGAGATAGCACAGATACGCAGTATTTT; CDR3 protein: CASSTLAGDSTDTQYF
J gene: TRBJ2-3; D gene: -; clone size: few; V gene: TRBV6-5; CDR3 DNA: TGTGCCAGCAGTAGGGAGGTGGGCTTCACAGATACGCAGTATTTT; CDR3 protein: CASSREVGFTDTQYF
J gene: TRBJ2-5; D gene: TRBD1; clone size: -; V gene: TRBV9; CDR3 DNA: TGTGCCAGCAGCCCTACGGGGACAGGCCAAGAGACCCAGTACTTC; CDR3 protein: CASSPTGTGQETQYF
J gene: TRBJ1-6; D gene: TRBD1; clone size: -; V gene: TRBV9; CDR3 DNA: TGTGCCAGCAGCGCTTGGGACAGCTCCTATAATTCACCCCTCCACTTT; CDR3 protein: CASSAWDSSYNSPLHF
J gene: TRBJ2-1; D gene: -; clone size: -; V gene: TRBV21-1; CDR3 DNA: TGTGCCAGCAGCAAACACGCGGCTTCTAAAGCAGACTACAATGAGCAGTTCTTC; CDR3 protein: CASSKHAASKADYNEQFF
J gene: TRBJ1-2; D gene: -; clone size: -; V gene: TRBV4-3; CDR3 DNA: TGCGCCAGCAGCCAAGAGCCCCCGGGACACCAAAACTATGGCTACACCTTC; CDR3 protein: CASSQEPPGHQNYGYTF
J gene: TRBJ2-3; D gene: -; clone size: once; V gene: TRBV19; CDR3 DNA: TGTGCCAGTAGTATTGGTCAGAGCACAGATACGCAGTATTTT; CDR3 protein: CASSIGQSTDTQYF
J gene: TRBJ1-2; D gene: -; clone size: once; V gene: TRBV29-1; CDR3 DNA: TGCAGCCCCTCTTGGTCCAGGGAGGGAGGGCACTATGGCTACACCTTC; CDR3 protein: CSPSWSREGGHYGYTF
J gene: TRBJ1-5; D gene: -; clone size: -; V gene: TRBV19; CDR3 DNA: TGTGCCAGTAGTATCGGGACGGTTGCCCATCAGCCCCAGCATTTT; CDR3 protein: CASSIGTVAHQPQHF
J gene: TRBJ2-7; D gene: -; clone size: -; V gene: TRBV5-8; CDR3 DNA: TGTGCCAGCAGGCTCCCGTTTTTTCGTACCCACGGGCAGTACTTC; CDR3 protein: CASRLPFFRTHGQYF
J gene: TRBJ2-7; D gene: TRBD2; clone size: -; V gene: TRBV6-2/TRBV6-3; CDR3 DNA: TGTGCCAGCAGTGCCGGGACTAGCCGCACCTACGAGCAGTACTTC; CDR3 protein: CASSAGTSRTYEQYF
J gene: TRBJ2-7; D gene: TRBD1; clone size: -; V gene: TRBV28; CDR3 DNA: TGTGCCAGCAGCCGCGACAGGGTGGATTACGAGCAGTACTTC; CDR3 protein: CASSRDRVDYEQYF
J gene: TRBJ1-6; D gene: -; clone size: -; V gene: TRBV28; CDR3 DNA: TGTGCCAGCAGTTTCCCGGACAGAGATTCACCCCTCCACTTT; CDR3 protein: CASSFPDRDSPLHF
J gene: TRBJ2-2; D gene: -; clone size: -; V gene: TRBV30; CDR3 DNA: TGTGCCTGGAGTGTAGGGGGGACCGGGGAGCTGTTTTTT; CDR3 protein: CAWSVGGTGELFF
J gene: TRBJ1-4; D gene: -; clone size: -; V gene: TRBV18; CDR3 DNA: TGTGCCAGCTCATATGCTCCTCTTAATGAAAAACTGTTTTTT; CDR3 protein: CASSYAPLNEKLFF
J gene: TRBJ2-7; D gene: -; clone size: -; V gene: TRBV29-1; CDR3 DNA: TGCAGCGTGTCCCACGTGGGCGAGCAGTACTTC; CDR3 protein: CSVSHVGEQYF
J gene: TRBJ1-1; D gene: -; clone size: -; V gene: TRBV10-3; CDR3 DNA: TGTGCCATCAGTGAGTCGGCAGGGGCCCAGTCATTAAACACTGAAGCTTTCTTT; CDR3 protein: CAISESAGAQSLNTEAFF
J gene: TRBJ2-3; D gene: TRBD2; clone size: -; V gene: TRBV19; CDR3 DNA: TGTGCCAGTAGGACTACCGGACTAGCGGGAGGGCCCAGAAGCACAGATACGCAGTATTTT; CDR3 protein: CASRTTGLAGGPRSTDTQYF
J gene: TRBJ2-3; D gene: TRBD1; clone size: -; V gene: TRBV18; CDR3 DNA: TGTGCCAGCTCACCATTGGGGACAGGGAACACAGATACGCAGTATTTT; CDR3 protein: CASSPLGTGNTDTQYF
J gene: TRBJ1-5; D gene: TRBD1; clone size: -; V gene: TRBV10-3; CDR3 DNA: TGTGCCATCAGGGAGGGACAGGGGGCAGGTCAGCCCCAGCATTTT; CDR3 protein: CAIREGQGAGQPQHF
J gene: TRBJ1-2; D gene: TRBD1; clone size: -; V gene: TRBV15; CDR3 DNA: TGTGCCACCAGCAGAGGGATGACAGGGTCGGCTGGCTACACCTTC; CDR3 protein: CATSRGMTGSAGYTF
J gene: TRBJ1-6; D gene: -; clone size: -; V gene: TRBV28; CDR3 DNA: TGTGCCAGCGACACCTCCGCGTTGCCCCTCCACTTT; CDR3 protein: CASDTSALPLHF
J gene: TRBJ1-1; D gene: TRBD1; clone size: -; V gene: TRBV5-1; CDR3 DNA: TGCGCCAGCAGCAAACCGGGACAGGGTCGAACTGAAGCTTTCTTT; CDR3 protein: CASSKPGQGRTEAFF
J gene: TRBJ1-2; D gene: TRBD1; clone size: -; V gene: TRBV6-1; CDR3 DNA: TGTGCCAGCAGTGATTCGGGACAGCTCTATGGCTACACCTTC; CDR3 protein: CASSDSGQLYGYTF
J gene: TRBJ2-2; D gene: TRBD2; clone size: -; V gene: TRBV7-6; CDR3 DNA: TGTGCCAGCAGCCCAAGACTAGCGGGGGCACCGAACACCGGGGAGCTGTTTTTT; CDR3 protein: CASSPRLAGAPNTGELFF
J gene: TRBJ2-2; D gene: TRBD1; clone size: -; V gene: TRBV7-9; CDR3 DNA: TGTGCCAGCAGCTACAGGGGGACCGGGGAGCTGTTTTTT; CDR3 protein: CASSYRGTGELFF
J gene: TRBJ1-6; D gene: -; clone size: -; V gene: TRBV7-8; CDR3 DNA: TGTGCCAGCAGCGTATACCAGGGGCAAAATTCACCCCTCCACTTT; CDR3 protein: CASSVYQGQNSPLHF
J gene: TRBJ1-6; D gene: TRBD1; clone size: -; V gene: TRBV3-1/TRBV3-2; CDR3 DNA: TGTGCCAGCAGCCAAGAGGGACAGTTTAATTCACCCCTCCACTTT; CDR3 protein: CASSQEGQFNSPLHF
J gene: TRBJ1-6; D gene: TRBD1; clone size: -; V gene: TRBV28; CDR3 DNA: TGTGCCAGCTGGACAGGACGCTCACCCCTCCACTTT; CDR3 protein: CASWTGRSPLHF
J gene: TRBJ1-5; D gene: -; clone size: -; V gene: TRBV30; CDR3 DNA: TGTGCCTGGAGTACCGGGGGTAATCAGCCCCAGCATTTT; CDR3 protein: CAWSTGGNQPQHF